These T cell receptor beta chains were read from a single sample in a study of shared clonotypes between healthy human individuals. Clones were sequenced by immunoSEQ multiplex PCR, and TCRdb holds only the in-frame ones, with some missing. The sample contains under 2,000,000 clones, about 95% of which appear only once. Source material: naive CD8+ T cells sorted from blood. The receptors derive from a man aged 18 to 30 in good health. Both conserved end residues are part of each CDR3. D genes are given only for firm matches. Some rows mark clone size as missing; the rest say once, few, many or name a class of expanded clone.

j_gene: TRBJ2-7; v_gene: TRBV5-1; d_gene: TRBD2; abundance: -; len: 18; CDR3aa: CASSLESSGRNSPGEQYF; CDR3nt: TGCGCCAGCAGCTTGGAATCTAGCGGGAGAAATTCCCCTGGCGAGCAGTACTTC
j_gene: TRBJ1-5; v_gene: TRBV4-2; d_gene: -; abundance: once; len: 16; CDR3aa: CASSPVGGVEDQPQHF; CDR3nt: TGTGCCAGCAGCCCTGTGGGGGGAGTTGAGGATCAGCCCCAGCATTTT
j_gene: TRBJ1-2; v_gene: TRBV30; d_gene: TRBD1; abundance: -; len: 13; CDR3aa: CAWWLNRGDGYTF; CDR3nt: TGTGCCTGGTGGCTGAACAGGGGTGATGGCTACACCTTC
j_gene: TRBJ1-1; v_gene: TRBV9; d_gene: -; abundance: -; len: 16; CDR3aa: CASSPPFGLMNTEAFF; CDR3nt: TGTGCCAGCAGCCCCCCATTCGGGCTGATGAACACTGAAGCTTTCTTT
j_gene: TRBJ2-5; v_gene: TRBV29-1; d_gene: -; abundance: -; len: 13; CDR3aa: CSHYGTSHETQYF; CDR3nt: TGCAGCCATTATGGTACTAGTCACGAGACCCAGTACTTC
j_gene: TRBJ1-1; v_gene: TRBV6-5; d_gene: -; abundance: -; len: 14; CDR3aa: CASSSGRGHTEAFF; CDR3nt: TGTGCCAGCAGTTCGGGCAGGGGTCACACTGAAGCTTTCTTT
j_gene: TRBJ2-1; v_gene: TRBV19; d_gene: -; abundance: -; len: 14; CDR3aa: CASSMGEGANEQFF; CDR3nt: TGTGCCAGTAGTATGGGAGAAGGAGCCAATGAGCAGTTCTTC
j_gene: TRBJ1-2; v_gene: TRBV14; d_gene: -; abundance: -; len: 15; CDR3aa: CASSQDENGALGYTF; CDR3nt: TGTGCCAGCAGCCAAGACGAGAATGGAGCGCTGGGCTACACCTTC
j_gene: TRBJ2-3; v_gene: TRBV4-2; d_gene: TRBD2; abundance: -; len: 15; CDR3aa: CASSQLAGEGDTQYF; CDR3nt: TGTGCCAGCAGCCAACTAGCGGGAGAGGGAGATACGCAGTATTTT
j_gene: TRBJ2-1; v_gene: TRBV4-3; d_gene: -; abundance: -; len: 16; CDR3aa: CASSQDLGSPYNEQFF; CDR3nt: TGCGCCAGCAGCCAAGATTTAGGGTCCCCCTACAATGAGCAGTTCTTC
j_gene: TRBJ2-7; v_gene: TRBV29-1; d_gene: TRBD1; abundance: -; len: 12; CDR3aa: CSVEENRGEQYF; CDR3nt: TGCAGCGTTGAGGAAAACAGGGGCGAGCAGTACTTC